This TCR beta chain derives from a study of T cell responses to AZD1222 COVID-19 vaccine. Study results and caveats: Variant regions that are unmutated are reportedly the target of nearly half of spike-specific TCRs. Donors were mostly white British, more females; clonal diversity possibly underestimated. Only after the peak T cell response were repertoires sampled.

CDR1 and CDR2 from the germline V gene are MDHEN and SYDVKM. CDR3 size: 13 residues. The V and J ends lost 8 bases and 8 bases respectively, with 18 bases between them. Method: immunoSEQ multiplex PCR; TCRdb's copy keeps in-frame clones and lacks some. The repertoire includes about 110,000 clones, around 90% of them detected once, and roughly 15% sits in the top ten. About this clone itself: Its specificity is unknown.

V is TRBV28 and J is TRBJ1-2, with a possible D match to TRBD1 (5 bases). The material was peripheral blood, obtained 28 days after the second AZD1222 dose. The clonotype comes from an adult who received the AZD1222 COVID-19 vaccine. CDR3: CASYWDARGGYTF. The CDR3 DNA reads TGTGCCAGCTATTGGGACGCGCGGGGGGGCTACACCTTC.